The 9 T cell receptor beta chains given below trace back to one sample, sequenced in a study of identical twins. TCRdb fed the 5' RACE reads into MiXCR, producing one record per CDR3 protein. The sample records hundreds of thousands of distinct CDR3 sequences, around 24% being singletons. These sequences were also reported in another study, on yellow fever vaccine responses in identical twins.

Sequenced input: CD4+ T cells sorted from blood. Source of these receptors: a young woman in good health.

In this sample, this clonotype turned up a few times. CDR3 loop: CASSSGRATNEKLFF. The CDR3 DNA is TGTGCCAGCAGTTCTGGCAGGGCAACTAATGAAAAACTGTTTTTT. This sequence joins TRBV6-5 and TRBJ1-4; the D gene is possibly TRBD1 (5 bases). V lost 4 bases and J 0 bases, leaving 9 bases between the germline ends. This CDR3 is built from 15 residues. Germline loops: CDR1 MNHEY, CDR2 SVGAGI.

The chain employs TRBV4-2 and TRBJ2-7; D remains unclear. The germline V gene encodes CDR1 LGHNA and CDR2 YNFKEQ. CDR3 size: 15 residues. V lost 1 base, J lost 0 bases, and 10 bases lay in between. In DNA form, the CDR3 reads TGTGCCAGCAGCCAAGTTGAAAGTAGCTCCTACGAGCAGTACTTC. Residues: CASSQVESSSYEQYF.

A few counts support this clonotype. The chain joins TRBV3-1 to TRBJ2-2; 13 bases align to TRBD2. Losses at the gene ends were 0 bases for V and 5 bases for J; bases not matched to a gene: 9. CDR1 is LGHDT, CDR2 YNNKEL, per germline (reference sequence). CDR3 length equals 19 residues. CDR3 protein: CASSQDHSLLAGGTGELFF. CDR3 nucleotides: TGTGCCAGCAGCCAAGATCATTCGTTACTAGCGGGAGGGACCGGGGAGCTGTTTTTT.

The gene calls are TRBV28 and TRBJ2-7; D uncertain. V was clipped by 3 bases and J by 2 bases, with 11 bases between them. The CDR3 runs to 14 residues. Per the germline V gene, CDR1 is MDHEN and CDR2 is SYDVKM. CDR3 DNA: TGTGCCAGCAGTTTCCGAGTTAAAACCTACGAGCAGTACGTC. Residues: CASSFRVKTYEQYV.

CDR3 nucleotide sequence: TGCAGTGCTAGAGAGTTAAGTCAGCCCCAGCATTTT. As protein: CSARELSQPQHF. This chain uses TRBV20-1 with TRBJ1-5; no clear D. The CDR3 spans 12 residues. V lost 0 bases to trimming and J lost 6 bases, with 6 bases between them. Germline CDR1 is DFQATT and CDR2 is SNEGSKA (reference sequence).

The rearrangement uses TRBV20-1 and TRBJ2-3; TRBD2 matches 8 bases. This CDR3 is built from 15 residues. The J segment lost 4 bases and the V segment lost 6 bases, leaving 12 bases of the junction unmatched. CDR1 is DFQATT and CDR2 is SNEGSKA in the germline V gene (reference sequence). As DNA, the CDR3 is TGCAGTGCAAAATCGAGCGGGGGAACTTCAGATACGCAGTATTTT. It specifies CSAKSSGGTSDTQYF.

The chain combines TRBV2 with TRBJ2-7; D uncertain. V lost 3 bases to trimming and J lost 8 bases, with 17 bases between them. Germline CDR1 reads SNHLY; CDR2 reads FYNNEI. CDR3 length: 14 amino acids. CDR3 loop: CASSDRDPNWKQYF. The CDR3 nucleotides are TGTGCCAGCAGTGATCGAGACCCCAATTGGAAGCAGTACTTC.

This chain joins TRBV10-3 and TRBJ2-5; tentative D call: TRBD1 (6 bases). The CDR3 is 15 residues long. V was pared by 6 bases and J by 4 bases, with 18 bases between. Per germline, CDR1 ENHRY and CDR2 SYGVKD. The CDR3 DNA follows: TGTGCCATCAGCGGCGTCCCAGGGGTTGGAGAGACCCAGTACTTC. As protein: CAISGVPGVGETQYF.

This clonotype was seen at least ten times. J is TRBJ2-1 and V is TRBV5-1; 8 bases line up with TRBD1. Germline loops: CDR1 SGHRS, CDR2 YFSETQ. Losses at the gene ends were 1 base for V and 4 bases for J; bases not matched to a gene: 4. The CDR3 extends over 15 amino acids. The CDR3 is CASSLSGGRYNEQFF. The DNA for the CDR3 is TGCGCCAGCAGCTTGTCAGGGGGCCGGTACAATGAGCAGTTCTTC.